The rows below give T cell receptor beta chains drawn from one sample of a study of human T cells and chemical hapten exposure. MiXCR was run by TCRdb on the RACE reads, yielding one entry per CDR3 protein. This sample carries roughly 53,000 distinct CDR3 sequences, 9.9% of them seen once, and the ten largest clones take 16%. The specimen comprised whole blood, sampled in connection with sensitization to the hapten diphenylcyclopropenone (DPC). The source of these receptors is a middle-aged woman with alopecia areata. Some clones in this sample may be carry-over from other donors' samples. The CDR3 runs from the conserved cysteine through the conserved F or W. D genes are given only for firm matches. Clone size is shown for a subset of rows, as once, few, many or a class of expanded clone.

D gene	J gene	V gene	clone size	CDR3 protein	CDR3 DNA
NA	TRBJ1-2	TRBV9	many	CASSVGTDNYGYTF	TGTGCCAGCAGCGTAGGGACGGATAACTATGGCTACACCTTC
NA	TRBJ1-5	TRBV7-2	few	CASSLSRDQPQHF	TGTGCCAGCAGCTTAAGTAGGGATCAGCCCCAGCATTTT
NA	TRBJ2-7	TRBV28	hyperexpanded	CASSPAWSWIPYEQYF	TGTGCCAGCAGTCCCGCCTGGTCTTGGATCCCCTACGAGCAGTACTTC
TRBD1	TRBJ2-5	TRBV28	medium-sized	CASRGDREVETQYF	TGTGCCAGCAGGGGGGACAGGGAGGTGGAGACCCAGTACTTC
NA	TRBJ2-2	TRBV12-3/TRBV12-4	many	CASSFRGGGELFF	TGTGCCAGCAGTTTTCGAGGTGGCGGGGAGCTGTTTTTT
TRBD1	TRBJ1-5	TRBV7-6	many	CASSTVPRTGVSNQPQHF	TGTGCCAGCAGCACCGTTCCCCGGACAGGGGTAAGCAATCAGCCCCAGCATTTT
NA	TRBJ1-6	TRBV7-9	few	CASSLTSRSPLHF	TGTGCCAGCAGCTTGACCTCCCGTTCACCCCTCCACTTT
NA	TRBJ2-5	TRBV29-1	few	CSGGGSQETQYF	TGCAGCGGGGGGGGCAGCCAAGAGACCCAGTACTTC
NA	TRBJ2-2	TRBV18	many	CASSPTAATGELFF	TGTGCCAGCTCACCAACGGCGGCCACCGGGGAGCTGTTTTTT
TRBD2	TRBJ2-3	TRBV19	many	CASTLGASGAPDTQYF	TGTGCCAGTACCCTGGGGGCTAGCGGGGCCCCAGATACGCAGTATTTT
NA	TRBJ2-7	TRBV6-2/TRBV6-3	NA	CASSYLPGPYEQYF	TGTGCCAGCAGTTATTTACCGGGCCCCTACGAGCAGTACTTC
NA	TRBJ1-1	TRBV7-6	NA	CASSLKGGGTEAFF	TGTGCCAGCAGCTTAAAGGGAGGAGGGACTGAAGCTTTCTTT
NA	TRBJ2-1	TRBV6-1	NA	CASSEEISAANEQFF	TGTGCCAGCAGTGAAGAGATTAGCGCTGCTAATGAGCAGTTCTTC
NA	TRBJ2-2	TRBV6-4	medium-sized	CASSAGNTGELFF	TGTGCCAGCAGTGCCGGGAACACCGGGGAGCTGTTTTTT
TRBD1	TRBJ2-3	TRBV7-6	many	CASSGGQGIADTQYF	TGTGCCAGCAGCGGAGGACAGGGCATCGCAGATACGCAGTATTTT
TRBD1	TRBJ1-4	TRBV5-1	NA	CASSSGQGKTNEKLFF	TGCGCCAGCAGCTCTGGACAGGGGAAGACTAATGAAAAACTGTTTTTT
TRBD2	TRBJ2-7	TRBV12-3/TRBV12-4	few	CASSLRGDEQYF	TGTGCCAGCAGTTTACGGGGGGACGAGCAGTACTTC
NA	TRBJ2-3	TRBV9	few	CASSGRGESTDTQYF	TGTGCCAGCAGCGGTCGGGGCGAAAGCACAGATACGCAGTATTTT
TRBD2	TRBJ2-1	TRBV7-3	few	CASSPPGTSGDLNEQFF	TGTGCCAGCAGCCCACCGGGGACTAGCGGGGACCTCAATGAGCAGTTCTTC
NA	TRBJ1-6	TRBV6-1	NA	CASTIGEGSSPLHF	TGTGCCAGCACTATCGGGGAAGGGAGTTCACCCCTCCACTTT
NA	TRBJ2-5	TRBV5-1	many	CASSSGTPQETQYF	TGCGCCAGCAGCTCCGGGACACCCCAAGAGACCCAGTACTTC